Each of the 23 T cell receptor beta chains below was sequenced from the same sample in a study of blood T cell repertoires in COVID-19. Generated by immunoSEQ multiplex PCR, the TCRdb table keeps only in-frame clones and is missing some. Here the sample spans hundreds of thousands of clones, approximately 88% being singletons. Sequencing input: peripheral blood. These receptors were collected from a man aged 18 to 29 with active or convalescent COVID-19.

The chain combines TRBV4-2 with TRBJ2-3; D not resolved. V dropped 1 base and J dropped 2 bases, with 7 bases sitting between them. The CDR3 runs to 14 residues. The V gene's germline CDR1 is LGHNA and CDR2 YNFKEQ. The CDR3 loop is CASSQGVPTDTQYF. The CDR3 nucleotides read TGTGCCAGCAGCCAAGGAGTTCCCACAGATACGCAGTATTTT.

CDR3 nucleotides: TGTGCCAGCAGCTTATGGGACAGGGGAGGCGAGCAGTACTTC. Amino acids: CASSLWDRGGEQYF. The genes are TRBV7-9 and TRBJ2-7, with 10 bases aligning to TRBD1. V gave up 2 bases and J gave up 6 bases; unmatched junction bases: 4. Germline V lookup: CDR1 SEHNR, CDR2 FQNEAQ (reference sequence). The CDR3 spans 14 residues.

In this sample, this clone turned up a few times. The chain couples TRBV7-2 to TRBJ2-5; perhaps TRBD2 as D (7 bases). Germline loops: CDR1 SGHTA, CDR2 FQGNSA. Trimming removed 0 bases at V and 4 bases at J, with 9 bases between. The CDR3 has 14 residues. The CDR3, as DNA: TGTGCCAGCAGCTTAGCGGGGGGGCCAGAGACCCAGTACTTC. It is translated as CASSLAGGPETQYF.

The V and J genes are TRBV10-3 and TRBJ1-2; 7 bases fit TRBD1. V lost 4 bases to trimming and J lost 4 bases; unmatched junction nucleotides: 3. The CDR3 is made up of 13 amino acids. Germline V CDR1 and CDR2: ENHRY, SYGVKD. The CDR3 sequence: CAISADRVYGYTF. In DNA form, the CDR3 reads TGTGCCATCAGTGCTGACAGGGTCTATGGCTACACCTTC.

The CDR3 loop is CASSPGLNNEQFF. DNA of the CDR3: TGTGCCAGCAGCCCCGGACTGAACAATGAGCAGTTCTTC. This sequence joins TRBV5-6 and TRBJ2-1, with D possibly TRBD2 on 5 matching bases. The CDR3 is made up of 13 amino acids. The germline V and J ends were trimmed by 4 bases and 5 bases, with 10 bases remaining between them. Germline V gene lookup returns CDR1 SGHDT and CDR2 YYEEEE.

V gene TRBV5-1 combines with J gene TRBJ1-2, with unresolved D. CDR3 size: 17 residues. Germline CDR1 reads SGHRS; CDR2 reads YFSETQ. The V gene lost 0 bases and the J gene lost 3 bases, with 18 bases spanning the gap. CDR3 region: CASSLEAPTGNYYGYTF. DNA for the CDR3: TGCGCCAGCAGCTTGGAGGCTCCTACCGGGAATTACTATGGCTACACCTTC.

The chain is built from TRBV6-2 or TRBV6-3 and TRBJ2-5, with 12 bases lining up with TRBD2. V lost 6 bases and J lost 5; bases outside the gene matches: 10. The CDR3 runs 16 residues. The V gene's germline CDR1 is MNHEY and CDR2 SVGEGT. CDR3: CASSSGLAGLWETQYF. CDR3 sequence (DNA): TGTGCCAGCAGCTCCGGACTAGCGGGGCTCTGGGAGACCCAGTACTTC.

The CDR3 sequence is CASSQEPLRGFRNTIYF. The CDR3 DNA reads as TGCGCCAGCAGCCAAGAACCCCTCAGGGGGTTTCGAAACACCATATATTTT. This chain uses TRBV4-3 with TRBJ1-3; 7 bases agree with TRBD1. After removal of 0 bases from V and 5 bases from J, the junction contained 10 bases not matched to a gene. Germline CDR1 and CDR2: LGHNA and YSLEER. The CDR3 is made up of 17 amino acids.

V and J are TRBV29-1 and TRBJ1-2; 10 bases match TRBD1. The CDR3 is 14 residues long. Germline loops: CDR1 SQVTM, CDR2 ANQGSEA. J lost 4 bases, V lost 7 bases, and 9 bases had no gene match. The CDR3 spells CSAEEGQGGYGYTF. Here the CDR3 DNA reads TGCAGCGCGGAAGAAGGACAGGGGGGCTATGGCTACACCTTC.

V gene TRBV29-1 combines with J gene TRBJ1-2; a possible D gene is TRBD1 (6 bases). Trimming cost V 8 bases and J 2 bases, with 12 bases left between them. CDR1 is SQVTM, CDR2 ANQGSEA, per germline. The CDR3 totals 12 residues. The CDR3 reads CSTPRGNYGYTF. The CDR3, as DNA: TGCAGCACCCCCAGGGGAAACTATGGCTACACCTTC.

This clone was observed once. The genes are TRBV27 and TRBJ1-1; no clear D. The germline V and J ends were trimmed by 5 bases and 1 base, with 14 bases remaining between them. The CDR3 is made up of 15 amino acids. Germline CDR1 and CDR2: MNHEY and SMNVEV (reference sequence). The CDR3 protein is CASSPQALGNTEAFF. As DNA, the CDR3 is TGTGCCAGCAGTCCGCAAGCGTTAGGGAACACTGAAGCTTTCTTT.

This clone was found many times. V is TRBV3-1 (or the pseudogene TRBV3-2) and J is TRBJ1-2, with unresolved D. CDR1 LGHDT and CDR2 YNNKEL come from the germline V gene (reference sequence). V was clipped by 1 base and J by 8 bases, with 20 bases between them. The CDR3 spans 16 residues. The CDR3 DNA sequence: TGTGCCAGCAGCCAAGGTTTCAAGGTAGCGATGGGGGGCTACACCTTC. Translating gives CASSQGFKVAMGGYTF.

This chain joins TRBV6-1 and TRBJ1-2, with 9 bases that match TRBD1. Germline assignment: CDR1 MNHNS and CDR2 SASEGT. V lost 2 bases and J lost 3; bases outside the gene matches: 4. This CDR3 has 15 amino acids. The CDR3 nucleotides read TGTGCCAGCAGTGAACCGGGACAGGGACACTATGGCTACACCTTC. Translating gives CASSEPGQGHYGYTF.

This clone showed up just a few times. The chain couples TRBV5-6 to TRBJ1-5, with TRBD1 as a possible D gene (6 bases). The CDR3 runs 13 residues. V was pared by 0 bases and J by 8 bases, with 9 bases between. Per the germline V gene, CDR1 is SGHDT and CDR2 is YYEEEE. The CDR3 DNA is TGTGCCAGCAGCTTGGCGCCAGGGGAGCCCCAGCATTTT. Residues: CASSLAPGEPQHF.

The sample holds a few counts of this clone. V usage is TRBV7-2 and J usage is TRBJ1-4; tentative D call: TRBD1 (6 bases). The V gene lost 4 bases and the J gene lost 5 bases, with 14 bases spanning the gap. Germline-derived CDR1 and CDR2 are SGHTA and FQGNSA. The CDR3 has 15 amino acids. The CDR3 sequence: CASSSKGTRNEKLFF. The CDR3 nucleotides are TGTGCCAGCAGCTCAAAAGGGACACGAAATGAAAAACTGTTTTTT.

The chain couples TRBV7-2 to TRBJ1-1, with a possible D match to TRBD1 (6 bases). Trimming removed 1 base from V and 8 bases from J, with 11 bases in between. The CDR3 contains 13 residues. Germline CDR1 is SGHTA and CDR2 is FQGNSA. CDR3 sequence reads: CASSLGGHTEAFF. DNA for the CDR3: TGTGCCAGCAGCTTAGGGGGACATACGGAAGCTTTCTTT.

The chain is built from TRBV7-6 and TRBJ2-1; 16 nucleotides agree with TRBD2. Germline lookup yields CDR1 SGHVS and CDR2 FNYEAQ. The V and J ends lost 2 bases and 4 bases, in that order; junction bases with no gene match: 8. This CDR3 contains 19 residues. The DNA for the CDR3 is TGTGCCAGCAGCTTATTGCCGGGACTAGCGGGGGGGTCGTACAATGAGCAGTTCTTC. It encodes CASSLLPGLAGGSYNEQFF.

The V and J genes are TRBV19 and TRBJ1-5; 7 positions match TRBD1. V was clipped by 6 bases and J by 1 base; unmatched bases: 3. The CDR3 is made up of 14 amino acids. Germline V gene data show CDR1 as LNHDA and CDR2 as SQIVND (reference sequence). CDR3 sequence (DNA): TGTGCCAGTAGCGAGACAGGGAGCAATCAGCCCCAGCATTTT. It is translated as CASSETGSNQPQHF. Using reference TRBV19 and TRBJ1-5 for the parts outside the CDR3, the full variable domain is DGGITQSPKYLFRKEGQNVTLSCEQNLNHDAMYWYRQDPGQGLRLIYYSQIVNDFQKGDIAEGYSVSREKKESFPLTVTSAQKNPTAFYLCASSETGSNQPQHFGDGTRLSIL.

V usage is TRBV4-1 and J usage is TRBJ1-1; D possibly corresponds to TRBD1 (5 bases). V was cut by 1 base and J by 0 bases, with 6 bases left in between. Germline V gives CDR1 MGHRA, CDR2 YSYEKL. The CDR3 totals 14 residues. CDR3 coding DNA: TGCGCCAGCAGCCAAGGACAGTTGAACACTGAAGCTTTCTTT. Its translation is CASSQGQLNTEAFF.

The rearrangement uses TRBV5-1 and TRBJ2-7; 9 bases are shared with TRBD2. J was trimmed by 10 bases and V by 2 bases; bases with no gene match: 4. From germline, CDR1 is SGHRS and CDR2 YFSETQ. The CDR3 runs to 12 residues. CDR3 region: CASSFLAGQQYF. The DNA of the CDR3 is TGCGCCAGCAGCTTTCTAGCGGGGCAACAGTACTTC.

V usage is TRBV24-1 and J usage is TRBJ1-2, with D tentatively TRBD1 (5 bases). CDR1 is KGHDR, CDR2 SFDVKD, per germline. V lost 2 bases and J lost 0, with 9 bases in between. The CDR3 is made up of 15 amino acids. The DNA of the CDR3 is TGTGCCACCAGTGATTGGGGCCGATCTAACTATGGCTACACCTTC. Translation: CATSDWGRSNYGYTF.

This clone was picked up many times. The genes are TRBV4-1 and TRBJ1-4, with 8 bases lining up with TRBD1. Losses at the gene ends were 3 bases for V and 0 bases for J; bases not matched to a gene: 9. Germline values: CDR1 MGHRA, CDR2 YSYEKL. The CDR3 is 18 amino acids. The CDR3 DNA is TGCGCCAGCAGCCATCCCAGGGGGCGACTTGCAACTAATGAAAAACTGTTTTTT. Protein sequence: CASSHPRGRLATNEKLFF.

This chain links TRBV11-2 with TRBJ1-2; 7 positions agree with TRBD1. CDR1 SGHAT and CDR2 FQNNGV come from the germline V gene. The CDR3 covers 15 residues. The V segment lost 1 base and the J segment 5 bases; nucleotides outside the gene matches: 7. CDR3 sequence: CASSLGRQGSYGYTF. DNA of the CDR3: TGTGCCAGCAGCTTAGGGAGACAGGGTTCATATGGCTACACCTTC.